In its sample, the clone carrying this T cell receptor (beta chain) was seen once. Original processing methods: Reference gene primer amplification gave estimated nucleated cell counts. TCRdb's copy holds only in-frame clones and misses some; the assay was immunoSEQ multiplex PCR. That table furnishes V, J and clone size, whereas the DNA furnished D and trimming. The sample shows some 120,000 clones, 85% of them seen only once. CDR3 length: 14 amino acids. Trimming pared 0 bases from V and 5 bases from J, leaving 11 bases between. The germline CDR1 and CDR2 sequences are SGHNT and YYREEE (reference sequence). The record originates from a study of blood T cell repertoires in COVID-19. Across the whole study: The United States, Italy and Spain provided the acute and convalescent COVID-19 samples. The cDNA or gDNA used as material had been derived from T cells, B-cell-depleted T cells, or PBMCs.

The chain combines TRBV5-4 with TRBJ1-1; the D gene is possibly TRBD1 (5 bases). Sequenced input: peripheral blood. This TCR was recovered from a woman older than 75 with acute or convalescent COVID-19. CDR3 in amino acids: CASSLAGGVTEAFF. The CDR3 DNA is TGTGCCAGCAGCTTGGCCGGGGGAGTAACTGAAGCTTTCTTT.